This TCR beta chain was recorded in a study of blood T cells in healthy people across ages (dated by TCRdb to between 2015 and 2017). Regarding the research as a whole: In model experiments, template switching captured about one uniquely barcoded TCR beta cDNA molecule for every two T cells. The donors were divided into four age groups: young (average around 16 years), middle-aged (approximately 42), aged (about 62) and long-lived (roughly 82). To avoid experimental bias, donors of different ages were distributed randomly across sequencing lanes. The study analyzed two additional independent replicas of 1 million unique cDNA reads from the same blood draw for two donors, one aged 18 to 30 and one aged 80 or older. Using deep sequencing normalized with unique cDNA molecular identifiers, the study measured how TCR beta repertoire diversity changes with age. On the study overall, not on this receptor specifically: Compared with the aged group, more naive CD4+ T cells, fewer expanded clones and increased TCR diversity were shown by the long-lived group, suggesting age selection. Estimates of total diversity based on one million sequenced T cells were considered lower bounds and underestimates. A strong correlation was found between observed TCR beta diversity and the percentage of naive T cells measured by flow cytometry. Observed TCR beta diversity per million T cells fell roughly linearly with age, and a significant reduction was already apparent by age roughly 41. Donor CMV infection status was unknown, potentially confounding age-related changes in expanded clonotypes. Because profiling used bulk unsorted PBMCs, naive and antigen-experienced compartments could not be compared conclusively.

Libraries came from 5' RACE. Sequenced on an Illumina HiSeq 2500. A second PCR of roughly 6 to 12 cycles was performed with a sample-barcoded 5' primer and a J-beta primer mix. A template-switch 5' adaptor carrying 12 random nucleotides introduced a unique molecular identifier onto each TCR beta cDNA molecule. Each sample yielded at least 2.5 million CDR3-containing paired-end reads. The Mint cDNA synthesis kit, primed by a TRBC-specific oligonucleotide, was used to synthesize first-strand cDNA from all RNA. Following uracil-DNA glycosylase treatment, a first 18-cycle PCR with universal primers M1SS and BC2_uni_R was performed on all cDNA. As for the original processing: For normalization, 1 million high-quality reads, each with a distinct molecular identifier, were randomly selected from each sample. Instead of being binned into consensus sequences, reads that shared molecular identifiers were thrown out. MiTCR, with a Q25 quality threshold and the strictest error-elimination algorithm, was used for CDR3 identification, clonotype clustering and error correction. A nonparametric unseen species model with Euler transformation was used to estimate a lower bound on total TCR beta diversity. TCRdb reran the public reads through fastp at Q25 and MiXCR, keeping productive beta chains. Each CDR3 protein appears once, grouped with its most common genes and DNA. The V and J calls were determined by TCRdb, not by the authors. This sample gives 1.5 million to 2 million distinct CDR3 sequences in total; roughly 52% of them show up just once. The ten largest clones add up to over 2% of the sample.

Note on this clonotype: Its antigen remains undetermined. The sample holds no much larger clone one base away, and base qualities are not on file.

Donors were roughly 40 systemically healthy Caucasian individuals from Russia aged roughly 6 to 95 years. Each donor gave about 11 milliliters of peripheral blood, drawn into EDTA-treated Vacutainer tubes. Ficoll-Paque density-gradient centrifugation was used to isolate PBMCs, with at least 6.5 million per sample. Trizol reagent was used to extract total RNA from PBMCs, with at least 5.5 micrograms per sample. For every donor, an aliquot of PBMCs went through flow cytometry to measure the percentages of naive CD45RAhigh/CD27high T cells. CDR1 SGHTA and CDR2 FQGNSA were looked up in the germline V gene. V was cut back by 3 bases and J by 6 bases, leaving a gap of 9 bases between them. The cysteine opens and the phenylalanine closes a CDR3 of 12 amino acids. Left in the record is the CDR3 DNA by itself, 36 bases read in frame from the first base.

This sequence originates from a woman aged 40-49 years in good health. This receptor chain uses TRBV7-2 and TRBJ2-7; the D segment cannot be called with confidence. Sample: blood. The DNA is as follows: TGTGCCAGCAGCTTTAGGGTCCTCGAGCAGTACTTC. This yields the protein CASSFRVLEQYF.